This TCR beta chain is from a study of T cell clonality in common variable immunodeficiency. Study-level points and caveats: Fewer deletions and N-nucleotide insertions were reportedly seen in common variable immunodeficiency TCR beta sequences.

No CVID subject was ill or on immunomodulatory drugs when sampled. J was trimmed by 5 bases and V by 3 bases; bases with no gene match: 10. The germline gives CDR1 LNHDA, CDR2 SQIVND (reference sequence). The length of the CDR3 is 17 residues. This clone was recorded at least ten times. Antigen unknown. From the germline J gene comes the end of the CDR3, since the read stops 3 residues before it. Repertoires were generated with immunoSEQ multiplex PCR, while TCRdb's copy carries only in-frame clones and drops some. The table lists 20,000 to 30,000 clones, with no singletons. The chain carries TRBV19 and TRBJ2-5; 12 bases are shared with TRBD1. This clonotype was sampled from a human donor with common variable immunodeficiency. Sequencing was carried out using peripheral blood mononuclear cells. The CDR3 bases that were read are TGTGCCAGTAGTATCGAACGGGGGACAGGGGGCCAGGAGACC. It is translated as CASSIERGTGGQET. The CDR3 reads in full as CASSIERGTGGQETQYF.